Listed here is a single T cell receptor (beta chain). Checkpoint therapy with ipilimumab 1 mg/kg began 14 to 28 days after transplant. Patients got 3 mg/kg IV nivolumab weeks 1, 4, 7, 10, then biweekly through week 26. This entry belongs to a study of ipilimumab plus nivolumab after autologous stem cell transplantation. Study overall: Typical patient got 5 or 6 ipilimumab doses and roughly eight nivolumab doses (median). Myeloma cases were transplant-naive high-risk or relapsed within 3 years post first autologous transplant.

The CDR3 totals 16 residues. Germline CDR1 reads LNHDA; CDR2 reads SQIVND (reference sequence). With 4 bases clipped from V and 1 base from J, the junction kept 8 bases outside the gene matches. Sequenced by immunoSEQ multiplex PCR; TCRdb stores in-frame clones only, minus some. The table shows some 44,000 clones, with roughly 84% occurring only once. This clonotype was sampled from a male donor with multiple myeloma. The sample was PBMCs, taken in a trial of ipilimumab plus nivolumab as post-transplant consolidation. The chain carries TRBV19 and TRBJ2-5, with 8 bases identical to TRBD2. CDR3 in DNA: TGTGCCAGTAGTACCCTTAGCGGGATTCTCCAAGAGACCCAGTACTTC. It yields the protein CASSTLSGILQETQYF. The complete variable domain, with remaining parts taken from reference TRBV19 and TRBJ2-5, reads DGGITQSPKYLFRKEGQNVTLSCEQNLNHDAMYWYRQDPGQGLRLIYYSQIVNDFQKGDIAEGYSVSREKKESFPLTVTSAQKNPTAFYLCASSTLSGILQETQYFGPGTRLLVL.